The 20 T cell receptor beta chains presented below share a single source sample, sequenced in a study of blood T cell repertoires in COVID-19. The method was immunoSEQ multiplex PCR; TCRdb's version includes in-frame clones alone and lacks a portion of them. Among 210,000 or so clones, nearly 90% were seen once, and the ten largest hold about a tenth. The sample comprised PBMCs or T cells enriched from blood (not recorded which). The receptors here all came from a man in his thirties or forties who had recovered from COVID-19.

The chain employs TRBV27 and TRBJ1-2; D remains unclear. This CDR3 is built from 13 residues. In germline, CDR1 is MNHEY, CDR2 SMNVEV (reference sequence). The V gene lost 4 bases and the J gene lost 0 bases, with 6 bases spanning the gap. The CDR3 loop reads CASSSLANYGYTF. The CDR3 DNA sequence: TGTGCCAGCAGTTCCTTAGCTAACTATGGCTACACCTTC.

The CDR3 nucleotides read TGCGCCAGCAGCTTGGCCCCGGGAGGGGTCTACGAGCAGTACTTC. Translation: CASSLAPGGVYEQYF. This rearrangement joins TRBV5-1 to TRBJ2-7; 8 bases fit TRBD2. The V and J ends lost 0 bases and 3 bases, in that order; junction bases with no gene match: 5. CDR1 SGHRS and CDR2 YFSETQ come from the germline V gene. CDR3 length: 15 residues.

This clone has only one observation. The genes are TRBV5-5 and TRBJ1-6; TRBD1 aligns across 9 bases. The ends lost 3 bases at V and 2 bases at J; junction bases unmatched: 9. Per the germline V gene, CDR1 is SGHKS and CDR2 is YYEKEE (reference sequence). The CDR3 is 18 amino acids. The CDR3 DNA reads as TGTGCCAGCAGCTGGGGACAGGGAATTTCGCCCTATAATTCACCCCTCCACTTT. Protein product: CASSWGQGISPYNSPLHF.

In this sample, this clone turned up a few times. This chain links TRBV19 with TRBJ1-2; no firm D call. Trimming cost V 10 bases and J 5 bases, with 17 bases left between them. The CDR3 is 13 residues long. Per the germline V gene, CDR1 is LNHDA and CDR2 is SQIVND (reference sequence). The CDR3 here is CATYYGYRYGYTF. As DNA, the CDR3 is TGTGCCACCTACTACGGGTACCGATATGGCTACACCTTC. Full variable domain (rest looked up from reference TRBV19 and TRBJ1-2): DGGITQSPKYLFRKEGQNVTLSCEQNLNHDAMYWYRQDPGQGLRLIYYSQIVNDFQKGDIAEGYSVSREKKESFPLTVTSAQKNPTAFYLCATYYGYRYGYTFGSGTRLTVV.

The V gene is TRBV12-3 or TRBV12-4, the J gene TRBJ1-2; D possibly corresponds to TRBD1 (5 bases). V was trimmed by 6 bases and J by 6 bases, leaving 11 bases between them. There are 12 residues in the CDR3. This CDR3 reads CASRQGSHGYTF. The CDR3 DNA follows: TGTGCCAGCAGGCAGGGTTCCCATGGCTACACCTTC.

J is TRBJ1-2 and V is TRBV28; 7 nucleotides match TRBD1. The CDR3 totals 15 residues. Germline lookup yields CDR1 MDHEN and CDR2 SYDVKM. Trimming took 6 bases from V and 4 from J; bases not matched to a gene: 11. The DNA for the CDR3 is TGTGCCAGCAGGCGGGCAGGGGGTGATATCTATGGCTACACCTTC. Its translation is CASRRAGGDIYGYTF.

V and J are TRBV9 and TRBJ2-7, with 9 bases identical to TRBD1. There are 14 residues in the CDR3. J lost 3 bases, V lost 4 bases, and 5 bases had no gene match. CDR1 is SGDLS and CDR2 is YYNGEE in the germline V gene. The CDR3 loop is CASSPRDRDYEQYF. CDR3 coding DNA: TGTGCCAGCAGCCCACGGGACAGGGACTACGAGCAGTACTTC.

This clone was seen repeatedly, ten times or more. The chain recombines TRBV28 with TRBJ1-1; D unresolved. The CDR3 consists of 15 residues. Trimming shortened V by 3 bases and J by 4 bases, and 15 bases separated the two germline ends. CDR1 MDHEN and CDR2 SYDVKM come from the germline V gene. CDR3 in DNA: TGTGCCAGCAGTTTTGGGTTGACGGAGGCCACTGAAGCTTTCTTT. It translates to CASSFGLTEATEAFF.

The chain combines TRBV7-8 with TRBJ2-2, with TRBD2 matching over 16 bases. Germline V lookup: CDR1 SGHVS, CDR2 FQNEAQ. The V segment lost 5 bases and the J segment 3 bases; nucleotides outside the gene matches: 15. This CDR3 spans 21 amino acids. CDR3 nucleotides: TGTGCCAGCAGCCAAGGGACTAGCGGGAGGGCCTACAATCGGTACACCGGGGAGCTGTTTTTT. Its protein is CASSQGTSGRAYNRYTGELFF.

The chain has TRBV5-1 and TRBJ2-3; 9 bases match TRBD2. The germline gives CDR1 SGHRS, CDR2 YFSETQ. V lost 0 bases, J lost 15 bases, and 8 bases stayed unmatched. The CDR3 contains 13 residues. For the CDR3, the DNA is TGCGCCAGCAGCTTGGCGGAGACTAGCGGCAAATATTTT. It yields the protein CASSLAETSGKYF.

The chain couples TRBV5-4 to TRBJ2-1; TRBD1 matches at 9 bases. Germline V gene sequence: CDR1 SGHNT, CDR2 YYREEE (reference sequence). Trimming removed 4 bases from V and 4 bases from J; junction bases left unmatched: 6. The CDR3 extends over 15 amino acids. CDR3 DNA: TGTGCCAGCAGCCTTCGGGACAGGGTTTACAATGAGCAGTTCTTC. Protein sequence: CASSLRDRVYNEQFF.

V and J are TRBV27 and TRBJ1-1, with D maybe TRBD1 (5 bases). V was trimmed by 2 bases and J by 4 bases, leaving 17 bases between them. Germline-derived CDR1 and CDR2 are MNHEY and SMNVEV (reference sequence). This CDR3 contains 16 residues. This chain's CDR3 is CASSLIAGFLGTEAFF. CDR3 bases: TGTGCCAGCAGTTTAATAGCAGGGTTTCTTGGCACTGAAGCTTTCTTT.

This chain connects TRBV10-3 to TRBJ1-1; a possible D gene is TRBD1 (5 bases). The germline gives CDR1 ENHRY, CDR2 SYGVKD. The CDR3 covers 16 residues. V was shortened by 0 bases and J by 3 bases, with 14 bases between the two germline ends. As DNA, the CDR3 is TGTGCCATCAGTGAGTCGATACGGGGGGAGGACACTGAAGCTTTCTTT. Protein product: CAISESIRGEDTEAFF.

The chain has TRBV7-8 and TRBJ2-1; 12 nucleotides line up with TRBD2. The CDR3 length is 13 residues. Unmatched junction bases numbered 6, after V lost 5 bases and J lost 13 bases. CDR1 SGHVS and CDR2 FQNEAQ come from the germline V gene. CDR3 DNA: TGTGCCAGCAGCCTAAGACTAGCGGGAGAACAGTTCTTC. Encoded protein: CASSLRLAGEQFF.

This clone has only a few counts. The chain uses TRBV7-9 and TRBJ2-1, with 7 bases that match TRBD2. CDR3 size: 16 residues. V lost 11 bases to trimming and J lost 0 bases; unmatched junction nucleotides: 13. Germline lookup yields CDR1 SEHNR and CDR2 FQNEAQ (reference sequence). CDR3 bases: TGTGCCGGCCTACCCCTGGGGGGGAGCTCCTACAATGAGCAGTTCTTC. Translation gives CAGLPLGGSSYNEQFF.

The chain recombines TRBV27 with TRBJ1-6; TRBD1 is a possible D gene (5 bases). Per the germline V gene, CDR1 is MNHEY and CDR2 is SMNVEV (reference sequence). This CDR3 spans 14 amino acids. Trimming took off 5 bases at V and 5 bases at J, with 10 bases between the two ends. The CDR3 coding sequence is TGTGCCAGCAGTCCGCGGGGCGATAATTCACCCCTCCACTTT. This gives the protein CASSPRGDNSPLHF.

The gene calls are TRBV3-1 (or the pseudogene TRBV3-2) and TRBJ1-2; no clear D gene. CDR1 and CDR2 from the germline V gene are LGHDT and YNNKEL (reference sequence). The CDR3 spans 13 residues. Trimming left V 4 bases short and J 1 base short, with 7 bases between. CDR3 loop: CASSLPLNYGYTF. CDR3 in DNA: TGTGCCAGCAGCCTGCCACTTAACTATGGCTACACCTTC.

The chain couples TRBV21-1 to TRBJ2-7; the table's D call, TRBD1, was not checked against the DNA. TRBV21-1 is designated a pseudogene. The CDR3 is 17 residues long. The DNA of the CDR3 is TGTGCCAGCAGCAACCCGCGCCTTGGACAGAAATACTACGAGCAGTACTTC. Amino acid sequence: CASSNPRLGQKYYEQYF.

The rearrangement joins TRBV6-5 to TRBJ2-7; 8 bases are a match to TRBD1. This CDR3 spans 15 amino acids. The V gene's germline CDR1 is MNHEY and CDR2 SVGAGI. V lost 6 bases, J lost 3 bases, and 10 bases stayed unmatched. The CDR3 DNA sequence: TGTGCCAGCAGCGACGCCGGGACAGGAATCTACGAGCAGTACTTC. Translated: CASSDAGTGIYEQYF.

The CDR3: CASSQAGQGVNTEAFF. CDR3 DNA: TGTGCCAGCAGCCAAGCTGGACAGGGGGTGAACACTGAAGCTTTCTTT. The chain employs TRBV14 and TRBJ1-1; 10 nucleotides match TRBD1. Germline CDR1 and CDR2: SGHDN and FVKESK. This CDR3 spans 16 amino acids. Losses at the gene ends were 1 base for V and 0 bases for J; bases not matched to a gene: 2. The whole variable domain, filled in from reference TRBV14 and TRBJ1-1, reads EAGVTQFPSHSVIEKGQTVTLRCDPISGHDNLYWYRRVMGKEIKFLLHFVKESKQDESGMPNNRFLAERTGGTYSTLKVQPAELEDSGVYFCASSQAGQGVNTEAFFGQGTRLTVV.